These T cell receptor beta chains were read from a single sample in a study of human T cells and chemical hapten exposure. In TCRdb, the RACE reads were re-called with MiXCR into one record per CDR3 protein. This sample has 300,000 to 450,000 distinct CDR3 sequences, with 5% to 6.5% found just once. The sample here was whole blood, taken in connection with sensitization to the hapten diphenylcyclopropenone (DPC). The source of these receptors is a woman aged 45 to 65 with alopecia areata. Some clones in this sample may be carry-over from other donors' samples. Each CDR3 is given with its conserved first and last residue. A D gene is named only where the DNA matches it firmly. Not all rows give a size; the values are once, few, many and, for expanded clones, a class.

cdr3_aa cdr3_nt clone_size v_call d_call j_call
CASSSYRQGLGEQFF TGTGCCAGCAGTTCCTATAGACAGGGTCTGGGAGAGCAGTTCTTC many TRBV28 TRBD1 TRBJ2-1
CASSRSVTEAFF TGTGCCAGCAGTAGATCGGTCACTGAAGCTTTCTTT many TRBV6-2/TRBV6-3 NA TRBJ1-1
CASSLRERGANQPQHF TGCGCCAGCAGCTTGCGGGAAAGGGGGGCCAATCAGCCCCAGCATTTT few TRBV5-1 NA TRBJ1-5
CASSPGRLRYF TGTGCCAGCAGCCCCGGTAGGTTGAGGTACTTC many TRBV6-2/TRBV6-3 NA TRBJ2-7
CASTPRIAGVTDTQYF TGTGCCAGCACCCCCAGGATAGCGGGGGTCACAGATACGCAGTATTTT many TRBV12-3/TRBV12-4 TRBD2 TRBJ2-3
CASSLPHFYEQYF TGTGCCAGCAGCCTACCCCATTTCTACGAGCAGTACTTC NA TRBV28 NA TRBJ2-7
CATGQMNTEAFF TGTGCCACCGGACAGATGAACACTGAAGCTTTCTTT NA TRBV5-4 NA TRBJ1-1
CAISPGQGSPDTQYF TGTGCCATCAGTCCGGGACAGGGAAGTCCAGATACGCAGTATTTT many TRBV10-3 TRBD1 TRBJ2-3
CASSQGGGRNEQFF TGTGCCAGCAGCCAAGGAGGAGGGAGGAATGAGCAGTTCTTC NA TRBV3-1 NA TRBJ2-1
CASSQEFGGRETEAFF TGTGCCAGCAGCCAAGAGTTCGGGGGGCGAGAAACTGAAGCTTTCTTT few TRBV3-1 NA TRBJ1-1
CASGSRRTGMNTEAFF TGTGCTAGTGGTTCCCGAAGGACAGGCATGAACACTGAAGCTTTCTTT many TRBV12-5 TRBD1 TRBJ1-1
CASSLGGGANNEQFF TGTGCCAGCAGCTTAGGTGGGGGCGCGAACAATGAGCAGTTCTTC NA TRBV11-2 NA TRBJ2-1
CASTPRGPGETQYF TGTGCCAGCACCCCCAGGGGGCCCGGGGAGACCCAGTACTTC many TRBV13 TRBD1 TRBJ2-5
CASSLTGIAGEKLFF TGTGCCAGCAGCTTAACGGGGATAGCGGGCGAAAAACTGTTTTTT many TRBV7-9 NA TRBJ1-4
CASSFSRGVEYEQYF TGTGCCAGCAGTTTTTCTCGAGGGGTAGAATACGAGCAGTACTTC many TRBV27 NA TRBJ2-7
CASSPSDRGDGYTF TGTGCCAGCTCACCTTCGGACAGGGGTGATGGCTACACCTTC NA TRBV18 TRBD1 TRBJ1-2
CASSYGGGTEAFF TGTGCCAGCAGTTACGGGGGTGGGACTGAAGCTTTCTTT many TRBV6-5 NA TRBJ1-1
CASSYTRTAGTGELFF TGTGCCAGCAGTTATACACGTACAGCGGGTACCGGGGAGCTGTTTTTT few TRBV6-2/TRBV6-3 NA TRBJ2-2
CASGRPRDSGANVLTF TGTGCCAGCGGCCGCCCCAGGGACTCCGGGGCCAACGTCCTGACTTTC few TRBV6-6 NA TRBJ2-6
CSAPNRGSYEQYF TGCAGTGCTCCGAACCGGGGTTCCTACGAGCAGTACTTC many TRBV20-1 NA TRBJ2-7
CASSFGTSVREAYNEQFF TGTGCCAGCAGCTTTGGGACTAGCGTGCGGGAGGCCTACAATGAGCAGTTCTTC NA TRBV7-6 TRBD2 TRBJ2-1
CASSFKTGLQETQYF TGTGCCAGCAGCTTTAAGACAGGGCTCCAAGAGACCCAGTACTTC many TRBV5-8 TRBD1 TRBJ2-5
CSASETGARGYTF TGCAGTGCTTCTGAAACAGGGGCGAGGGGCTACACCTTC many TRBV20-1 TRBD1 TRBJ1-2
CASSYSDRGGEQYF TGTGCCAGCAGTTACTCGGACAGGGGTGGCGAGCAGTACTTC many TRBV6-6 TRBD1 TRBJ2-7
CASSRGQVTSGSNEQFF TGTGCCAGCAGCCGGGGGCAAGTGACTAGCGGGAGTAATGAGCAGTTCTTC many TRBV7-6 TRBD2 TRBJ2-1
CSARWLAAADTQYF TGCAGTGCTAGATGGCTAGCGGCCGCAGATACGCAGTATTTT many TRBV20-1 TRBD2 TRBJ2-3
CASSGQGYSPLHF TGTGCCAGCAGTGGGCAGGGATATTCACCCCTCCACTTT NA TRBV25-1 NA TRBJ1-6
CASSQPTGEPYGYTF TGCGCCAGCAGCCAACCAACAGGGGAACCGTATGGCTACACCTTC many TRBV4-1 TRBD1 TRBJ1-2
CACQGLSFNEKLFF TGTGCCTGTCAAGGATTGAGCTTTAATGAAAAACTGTTTTTT NA TRBV30 NA TRBJ1-4
CASRRSQQGRDGYTF TGTGCCAGCAGGAGGTCTCAACAGGGTCGGGACGGCTACACCTTC few TRBV2 NA TRBJ1-2
CASRSGTEIYGYTF TGTGCCAGCCGATCCGGGACAGAAATCTATGGCTACACCTTC many TRBV2 TRBD1 TRBJ1-2
CASSQGPDLEQFF TGCGCCAGCAGCCAAGGCCCGGACCTCGAGCAGTTCTTC many TRBV4-3 NA TRBJ2-1
CASSLLTGTGSEQYF TGTGCCAGCAGCCTCCTAACCGGGACAGGGAGCGAGCAGTACTTC NA TRBV7-9 TRBD1 TRBJ2-7
CSARAGLVYNSPLHF TGCAGTGCTAGGGCAGGCCTTGTCTATAATTCACCCCTCCACTTT NA TRBV20-1 NA TRBJ1-6
CASSPDSGNQPQHF TGTGCCAGCAGTCCGGACAGTGGCAATCAGCCCCAGCATTTT many TRBV6-5 NA TRBJ1-5
CASSLQTGGSTDTQYF TGCGCCAGCAGCTTGCAAACGGGAGGCTCCACAGATACGCAGTATTTT NA TRBV5-1 TRBD2 TRBJ2-3
CASSRDRGDTQYF TGTGCCAGCTCACGGGACAGGGGGGATACGCAGTATTTT many TRBV6-4 TRBD1 TRBJ2-3
CASSLAPGEGPRKAFF TGTGCCAGCAGTTTAGCCCCTGGAGAGGGGCCCCGGAAAGCTTTCTTT NA TRBV12-3/TRBV12-4 NA TRBJ1-1
CASSLGTGGGFTEAFF TGTGCCAGCAGTTTAGGGACGGGCGGAGGGTTCACTGAAGCTTTCTTT NA TRBV12-3/TRBV12-4 NA TRBJ1-1
CASSANYGDEQFF TGTGCCAGCAGCGCCAACTACGGGGATGAGCAGTTCTTC few TRBV7-8 NA TRBJ2-1
CASGYLGTEAFF TGTGCTAGTGGTTACCTGGGCACTGAAGCTTTCTTT many TRBV12-5 NA TRBJ1-1
CASSLGTSVNNEQFF TGTGCCAGCAGCTTGGGGACTAGCGTCAACAATGAGCAGTTCTTC many TRBV7-7 TRBD2 TRBJ2-1
CASSSSAGGPYGANVLTF TGTGCCAGCAGCTCCTCAGCGGGGGGGCCGTATGGGGCCAACGTCCTGACTTTC NA TRBV7-6 TRBD2 TRBJ2-6
CASSSRPRGWSEQYF TGTGCCAGCAGCTCAAGGCCAAGGGGTTGGAGCGAGCAGTACTTC NA TRBV7-2 NA TRBJ2-7
CAISEDRGLNYGYTF TGTGCCATCAGTGAAGACAGGGGGCTTAACTATGGCTACACCTTC many TRBV10-3 TRBD1 TRBJ1-2
CSVVGQTYNEQFF TGCAGCGTTGTTGGACAGACCTACAATGAGCAGTTCTTC many TRBV29-1 NA TRBJ2-1
CASRALSGGRTDTQYF TGTGCCAGCAGGGCCCTTAGCGGGGGTCGCACAGATACGCAGTATTTT many TRBV12-3/TRBV12-4 TRBD2 TRBJ2-3
CASSAWTDSSTDTQYF TGTGCCAGCAGCGCTTGGACAGACTCTAGCACAGATACGCAGTATTTT many TRBV9 NA TRBJ2-3
CAGRGESGTDTQYF TGTGCCGGAAGGGGGGAGTCGGGCACAGATACGCAGTATTTT many TRBV10-3 NA TRBJ2-3
CSVKEPGEAFF TGCAGCGTTAAGGAGCCAGGCGAAGCTTTCTTT NA TRBV29-1 NA TRBJ1-1
CATTPSSGSSVNEQFF TGTGCCACCACCCCTAGCAGCGGGAGTTCGGTCAATGAGCAGTTCTTC few TRBV19 TRBD2 TRBJ2-1
CASSYLLGTEAFF TGTGCCAGCAGTTATCTTTTGGGAACTGAAGCTTTCTTT few TRBV6-5 NA TRBJ1-1
CASSLGSRETEAFF TGTGCCAGCAGCTTAGGGTCAAGGGAGACTGAAGCTTTCTTT NA TRBV11-2 NA TRBJ1-1
CASSVKDPYNSPLHF TGTGCCAGCAGCGTTAAGGACCCCTATAATTCACCCCTCCACTTT few TRBV9 NA TRBJ1-6
CSAKRASGGTDTQYF TGCAGTGCGAAGAGAGCGAGCGGGGGCACAGATACGCAGTATTTT many TRBV20-1 TRBD2 TRBJ2-3
CAIRRTFGGTDTQYF TGTGCCATCAGGCGGACTTTCGGGGGCACAGATACGCAGTATTTT NA TRBV10-3 NA TRBJ2-3
CASSLEGTGFAKQYF TGTGCCAGCAGCTTAGAAGGGACAGGGTTCGCGAAGCAGTACTTC many TRBV11-2 TRBD1 TRBJ2-7
CSARQGQQPQHF TGCAGTGCTAGGCAGGGGCAACAGCCCCAGCATTTT NA TRBV20-1 NA TRBJ1-5